Below, 18 T cell receptor beta chains from the same sample are listed, as sequenced in a study of beta chain features in type 1 diabetes. cDNA synthesis used the whole RNA isolate, giving expressed TCRB sequences. Using immunoSEQ multiplex PCR, the repertoire was profiled, and TCRdb retains in-frame clones only, with some absent. The sample has 350,000 to 400,000 clones, about 16% seen once. Sequenced material: naive CD4+ T cells from blood. The receptors were gathered from a woman aged 18-29 years in good health.

The chain joins TRBV7-9 to TRBJ2-7; 9 bases fit TRBD1. Germline V gives CDR1 SEHNR, CDR2 FQNEAQ (reference sequence). V was pared by 5 bases and J by 7 bases, with 9 bases of the junction left unmatched. The CDR3 is 14 residues long. CDR3 sequence: CASSRDREVAEQYF. CDR3 in DNA: TGTGCCAGCAGCCGGGACAGGGAGGTCGCGGAGCAGTACTTC.

About this clone: This same CDR3 is encoded by further DNA sequences in the sample. The chain employs TRBV30 and TRBJ2-5; no firm D call. Per germline, CDR1 GTSNPN and CDR2 SVGIG (reference sequence). The CDR3 totals 12 residues. With 0 bases removed from V and 5 bases from J, the gap between germline ends came to 7 bases. CDR3 nucleotide sequence: TGTGCCTGGAGTGTACTCGGGGAGACCCAGTACTTC. Its protein is CAWSVLGETQYF.

The chain carries TRBV7-3 and TRBJ2-5; the match to TRBD2 covers 7 bases. V lost 6 bases and J lost 8; bases outside the gene matches: 12. Germline CDR1 is SGHTA and CDR2 is FQGTGA. This CDR3 is 14 amino acids long. CDR3 in amino acids: CASRPGGGVPTQYF. The DNA for the CDR3 is TGTGCCAGCAGACCGGGCGGGGGTGTGCCCACCCAGTACTTC.

This clone has only a few counts. V and J are TRBV11-2 and TRBJ2-2; perhaps TRBD1 as D (6 bases). This CDR3 is built from 16 residues. In germline, CDR1 is SGHAT, CDR2 FQNNGV. V was clipped by 5 bases and J by 4 bases, with 17 bases between them. The CDR3 nucleotides read TGTGCCAGCAGCCAAGGGACATTGCAGAGCACCGGGGAGCTGTTTTTT. Translated: CASSQGTLQSTGELFF.

There are a few counts of this clone. This chain joins TRBV27 and TRBJ2-4; 7 bases fit TRBD2. CDR1 is MNHEY and CDR2 is SMNVEV in the germline V gene (reference sequence). Trimming at V came to 3 bases and at J to 5 bases, leaving 7 bases not matched to a gene. CDR3 length: 15 amino acids. The CDR3 protein is CASSFGLETQNIQYF. The CDR3 DNA is TGTGCCAGCAGTTTTGGACTAGAAACCCAAAACATTCAGTACTTC.

This clone was seen a handful of times. Additional DNA sequences in this sample encode the identical CDR3. CDR3 coding DNA: TGTGCCAGCAGTTTATGGCGCACTGAAGCTTTCTTT. Translating gives CASSLWRTEAFF. The chain couples TRBV28 to TRBJ1-1; D remains ambiguous. This CDR3 has 12 amino acids. Trimming removed 0 bases from V and 4 bases from J, with 3 bases in between. Germline CDR1 is MDHEN and CDR2 is SYDVKM. The complete variable domain, with remaining parts taken from reference TRBV28 and TRBJ1-1, reads DVKVTQSSRYLVKRTGEKVFLECVQDMDHENMFWYRQDPGLGLRLIYFSYDVKMKEKGDIPEGYSVSREKKERFSLILESASTNQTSMYLCASSLWRTEAFFGQGTRLTVV.

This rearrangement joins TRBV7-2 to TRBJ2-7, with 10 bases fitting TRBD2. CDR1 is SGHTA, CDR2 FQGNSA, per germline. V trimming: 2 bases; J trimming: 0 bases; junction bases outside the gene matches: 7. This CDR3 region has 17 residues. CDR3 sequence reads: CASSLPIAGGLSYEQYF. The CDR3 nucleotides are TGTGCCAGCAGCTTACCGATAGCGGGAGGTCTCTCCTACGAGCAGTACTTC.

V is TRBV29-1 and J is TRBJ2-3; TRBD2 matches 13 bases. V shed 3 bases and J 6 bases; nucleotides not matched to a gene: 0. Germline CDR1 is SQVTM and CDR2 is ANQGSEA. This CDR3 contains 13 residues. Written as DNA, the CDR3 is TGCAGCGTTGAGGGACTAGCGGGGGATACGCAGTATTTT. The encoded protein is CSVEGLAGDTQYF.

This clone was found a few times. V usage is TRBV6-1 and J usage is TRBJ2-3, with no clear D. V lost 6 bases and J 4 bases, leaving 11 bases between the germline ends. Germline V gene lookup returns CDR1 MNHNS and CDR2 SASEGT. The CDR3 runs to 13 residues. The CDR3 here is CASRLLGADTQYF. DNA for the CDR3: TGTGCCAGCAGACTTCTAGGAGCAGATACGCAGTATTTT.

A few counts support this clone. The chain combines TRBV9 with TRBJ2-7, with 9 bases fitting TRBD2. CDR3 length: 14 residues. V was clipped by 3 bases and J by 7 bases; unmatched bases: 8. The germline CDR1 and CDR2 sequences are SGDLS and YYNGEE. CDR3 bases: TGTGCCAGCAGCGCCCCGGGACTAGCAAGGGAGCAGTACTTC. Translating it yields CASSAPGLAREQYF.

V and J are TRBV28 and TRBJ2-3; 12 bases are shared with TRBD2. The V and J ends lost 1 base and 3 bases, in that order; junction bases with no gene match: 8. Per the germline V gene, CDR1 is MDHEN and CDR2 is SYDVKM. This CDR3 spans 18 amino acids. CDR3: CASSLSSLAGGPTDTQYF. The CDR3 DNA sequence: TGTGCCAGCAGTTTATCGTCGCTAGCGGGAGGGCCGACAGATACGCAGTATTTT.

This clone was counted a few times. The chain links TRBV7-9 to TRBJ1-5; 8 bases align to TRBD1. CDR1 is SEHNR and CDR2 is FQNEAQ in the germline V gene (reference sequence). V was clipped by 3 bases and J by 2 bases; unmatched bases: 3. This CDR3 contains 15 residues. The CDR3, as DNA: TGTGCCAGCAGCTTGGACAGGGAGGGCAATCAGCCCCAGCATTTT. Amino acid sequence: CASSLDREGNQPQHF.

The table lists this clone with a few counts. A junction boundary mismatches the germline segment, possibly from a read error. CDR3 sequence (DNA): TGTGCCAGCGTCTGGGACAGCAACCAGCCCCAGCATTTT. Its translation is CASVWDSNQPQHF. This chain connects TRBV28 to TRBJ1-5; 7 nucleotides agree with TRBD1. The CDR3 is made up of 13 amino acids. The germline gives CDR1 MDHEN, CDR2 SYDVKM.

The V gene is TRBV20-1, the J gene TRBJ2-7, with D perhaps matching TRBD2 (5 bases). The CDR3 totals 11 residues. Trimming stripped 4 bases from V and 5 bases from J, with 9 bases between. CDR1 and CDR2 (germline): DFQATT, SNEGSKA (reference sequence). The CDR3 nucleotides are TGCAGTGCTACGGAGGCCCACGAGCAGTACTTC. It yields the protein CSATEAHEQYF.

This clone showed up just a few times. The rearrangement joins TRBV7-9 to TRBJ1-2; D is possibly TRBD1 (6 bases). CDR3 size: 15 residues. CDR1 is SEHNR, CDR2 FQNEAQ, per germline (reference sequence). The V end lost 5 bases, the J end lost 8 bases, and 21 bases lay between the germline ends. Here the CDR3 reads CASSPQGRSLGGYTF. The CDR3 DNA reads as TGTGCCAGCAGCCCTCAGGGGCGTTCCCTCGGGGGCTACACCTTC.

The sample holds a few counts of this clone. V usage is TRBV28 and J usage is TRBJ2-3; 8 bases map to TRBD1. The CDR3 has 14 amino acids. Germline V gives CDR1 MDHEN, CDR2 SYDVKM. V was clipped by 5 bases and J by 4 bases; unmatched bases: 5. The CDR3 DNA sequence: TGTGCCAGCAGTCGGACAGGGACGGCAGATACGCAGTATTTT. It is translated as CASSRTGTADTQYF. The full variable domain, completed using reference TRBV28 and TRBJ2-3, is DVKVTQSSRYLVKRTGEKVFLECVQDMDHENMFWYRQDPGLGLRLIYFSYDVKMKEKGDIPEGYSVSREKKERFSLILESASTNQTSMYLCASSRTGTADTQYFGPGTRLTVL.

The rearrangement uses TRBV15 and TRBJ2-1, with unresolved D. Germline CDR1 is LNHNV and CDR2 is YYDKDF (reference sequence). Trimming cost V 4 bases and J 13 bases, with 11 bases left between them. The CDR3 spans 11 residues. The CDR3 coding sequence is TGTGCCACCAGCATCGGAGATAACCAGTTCTTC. It codes for CATSIGDNQFF. The complete variable domain, with remaining parts taken from reference TRBV15 and TRBJ2-1, reads DAMVIQNPRYQVTQFGKPVTLSCSQTLNHNVMYWYQQKSSQAPKLLFHYYDKDFNNEADTPDNFQSRRPNTSFCFLDIRSPGLGDTAMYLCATSIGDNQFFGPGTRLTVL.

This clone has more than one count but fewer than ten. The chain links TRBV29-1 to TRBJ2-1, with TRBD2 matching over 16 bases. The CDR3 sequence is 18 residues long. CDR1 is SQVTM and CDR2 is ANQGSEA in the germline V gene. V trimming: 6 bases; J trimming: 7 bases; junction bases outside the gene matches: 15. This CDR3 is CSVAGTSGRAMMENEQFF. The CDR3 DNA follows: TGCAGCGTGGCCGGGACTAGCGGGAGGGCCATGATGGAGAATGAGCAGTTCTTC.